One and the same sample provided the 23 T cell receptor beta chains below, sequenced in a study of shared clonotypes between healthy human individuals. TCRdb keeps only in-frame clones here, not all; method: immunoSEQ multiplex PCR. The data hold about 2.3 million clones, with 85% to 95% observed a single time. The sequenced sample was naive CD4+ T cells from PBMCs. Subset reported: CD45RA+ positively selected. The receptor source for this set is a young man in good health. Some clones in this sample may be carry-over from other donors' samples.

In the case of this clone: Other nucleotide sequences in the sample specify the same CDR3. This chain uses TRBV30 with TRBJ2-7; TRBD1 agrees at 9 bases. Germline trimming cut 1 base from V and 4 bases from J; bases unmatched to any gene: 2. Germline CDR1 and CDR2: GTSNPN and SVGIG (reference sequence). CDR3 length: 13 amino acids. CDR3 protein: CAWSADRGYEQYF. The CDR3 region has the DNA TGTGCCTGGAGTGCGGACAGGGGTTACGAGCAGTACTTC.

CDR3 DNA sequence: TGTGCCAGCAGCCCAAAAGGGACAGGGGGCTCTAAGACCCAGTACTTC. It translates to CASSPKGTGGSKTQYF. The chain links TRBV7-2 to TRBJ2-5; 12 bases agree with TRBD1. Germline V gene sequence: CDR1 SGHTA, CDR2 FQGNSA. The CDR3 length is 16 residues. The J segment lost 6 bases and the V segment lost 5 bases, leaving 10 bases of the junction unmatched.

V and J are TRBV5-1 and TRBJ2-1, with D possibly being TRBD1 (6 bases). V lost 4 bases to trimming and J lost 9 bases, with 14 bases between them. CDR3 size: 13 residues. Germline V gene sequence: CDR1 SGHRS, CDR2 YFSETQ. The CDR3 coding sequence is TGCGCCAGCAGCGGAACAGGGATACTTGAGCAGTTCTTC. Its protein is CASSGTGILEQFF.

This clone came up once. V is TRBV9 and J is TRBJ2-1, with TRBD2 matching over 9 bases. V shed 4 bases and J 2 bases; nucleotides not matched to a gene: 10. This CDR3 region has 17 residues. Germline CDR1 is SGDLS and CDR2 is YYNGEE. CDR3 protein: CASSPSGAGSPYNEQFF. Written as DNA, the CDR3 is TGTGCCAGCAGCCCTAGCGGGGCCGGTTCTCCCTACAATGAGCAGTTCTTC.

This chain joins TRBV25-1 and TRBJ1-2; D gene ambiguous. Per germline, CDR1 MGHDK and CDR2 SYGVNS. CDR3 size: 14 residues. V dropped 0 bases and J dropped 8 bases, with 13 bases sitting between them. Written as DNA, the CDR3 is TGTGCCAGCAGTGAATATACTGCGGGAGTAGGCTACACCTTC. This codes for CASSEYTAGVGYTF.

This clone is a singleton in its sample. J is TRBJ2-7 and V is TRBV2, with D possibly TRBD2 on 5 matching bases. Germline V gives CDR1 SNHLY, CDR2 FYNNEI. V lost 7 bases, J lost 3 bases, and 10 bases lay in between. The CDR3 covers 12 residues. DNA for the CDR3: TGTGCCAGCACGGAGGCGGACTACGAGCAGTACTTC. Protein: CASTEADYEQYF.

This sequence joins TRBV5-1 and TRBJ2-1; 11 nucleotides line up with TRBD2. Unmatched junction bases numbered 10, after V lost 3 bases and J lost 8 bases. Looked up from germline, CDR1 is SGHRS and CDR2 is YFSETQ. The CDR3 has 16 amino acids. The CDR3 sequence: CASSSVAGGPWDEQFF. DNA for the CDR3: TGCGCCAGCAGCTCCGTAGCGGGAGGGCCTTGGGATGAGCAGTTCTTC.

The chain recombines TRBV5-6 with TRBJ1-6; 8 bases fit TRBD1. The CDR3 is 15 residues long. The V gene's germline CDR1 is SGHDT and CDR2 YYEEEE. Losses at the gene ends were 0 bases for V and 5 bases for J; bases not matched to a gene: 1. CDR3 sequence reads: CASSLGQGNNSPLHF. The CDR3 DNA reads TGTGCCAGCAGCTTGGGACAGGGGAATAATTCACCCCTCCACTTT. The complete variable domain, with remaining parts taken from reference TRBV5-6 and TRBJ1-6, reads DAGVTQSPTHLIKTRGQQVTLRCSPKSGHDTVSWYQQALGQGPQFIFQYYEEEERQRGNFPDRFSGHQFPNYSSELNVNALLLGDSALYLCASSLGQGNNSPLHFGNGTRLTVT.

The chain has TRBV28 and TRBJ2-4; 9 bases are shared with TRBD1. This CDR3 has 18 residues. Trimming at V came to 5 bases and at J to 3 bases, leaving 14 bases not matched to a gene. The germline V gene encodes CDR1 MDHEN and CDR2 SYDVKM. CDR3 DNA sequence: TGTGCCAGCAGTCCAGCCTCCGGGACAGGGAGGGTCAAAAACATTCAGTACTTC. Encoded protein: CASSPASGTGRVKNIQYF.

This clone was recorded once. The chain combines TRBV15 with TRBJ2-7; 13 bases fit TRBD2. V was pared by 2 bases and J by 0 bases, with 4 bases of the junction left unmatched. Germline-derived CDR1 and CDR2 are LNHNV and YYDKDF (reference sequence). This CDR3 is built from 17 residues. The CDR3 reads CATSRLGLAGLSYEQYF. Here the CDR3 DNA reads TGTGCCACCAGCAGACTGGGACTAGCGGGACTCTCCTACGAGCAGTACTTC.

Points on this clone: Distinct nucleotide sequences in the sample also encode this CDR3. The rearrangement links TRBV5-1 to TRBJ1-1; 8 positions agree with TRBD1. Germline V gene sequence: CDR1 SGHRS, CDR2 YFSETQ. Unmatched junction bases numbered 6, after V lost 4 bases and J lost 1 base. The CDR3 consists of 15 residues. CDR3 DNA sequence: TGCGCCAGCAGCCTCAGGGGACAGGAGAACACTGAAGCTTTCTTT. Translation gives CASSLRGQENTEAFF. Full variable domain (remainder filled in from reference TRBV5-1 and TRBJ1-1): KAGVTQTPRYLIKTRGQQVTLSCSPISGHRSVSWYQQTPGQGLQFLFEYFSETQRNKGNFPGRFSGRQFSNSRSEMNVSTLELGDSALYLCASSLRGQENTEAFFGQGTRLTVV.

The chain recombines TRBV10-3 with TRBJ2-7; D is unresolved. The germline gives CDR1 ENHRY, CDR2 SYGVKD. Trimming removed 2 bases at V and 2 bases at J, with 10 bases between. This CDR3 contains 14 residues. The CDR3 protein is CAISEIGQTYEQYF. As DNA, the CDR3 is TGTGCCATCAGTGAGATAGGGCAGACCTACGAGCAGTACTTC.

The CDR3 nucleotides are TGTGCCAGCGTGGACAGGGGAGGCCACGAGCAGTACTTC. Its translation is CASVDRGGHEQYF. V is TRBV6-5 and J is TRBJ2-7; 9 bases match TRBD1. V lost 8 bases and J lost 5; bases outside the gene matches: 7. The CDR3 sequence is 13 residues long. Germline V gene lookup returns CDR1 MNHEY and CDR2 SVGAGI.

With regard to this clone: Distinct nucleotide sequences in the sample also encode this CDR3. The chain uses TRBV19 and TRBJ1-2; D unresolved. In germline, CDR1 is LNHDA, CDR2 SQIVND (reference sequence). V lost 6 bases to trimming and J lost 3 bases, with 2 bases between them. This CDR3 is built from 10 residues. The CDR3: CASRDYGYTF. The CDR3 DNA follows: TGTGCCAGTAGGGACTATGGCTACACCTTC.

The V call is TRBV7-9, the J call TRBJ1-3; no definite D call. V lost 5 bases, J lost 3 bases, and 17 bases lay in between. This CDR3 is built from 16 residues. Germline V gene lookup returns CDR1 SEHNR and CDR2 FQNEAQ (reference sequence). CDR3 nucleotides: TGTGCCAGCAGCCCCTACGGGCTAGACTATGGAAACACCATATATTTT. It codes for CASSPYGLDYGNTIYF.

This clone appeared a single time. The rearrangement links TRBV28 to TRBJ1-1; 10 bases map to TRBD1. The V and J ends lost 2 bases and 0 bases, in that order; junction bases with no gene match: 3. The CDR3 is made up of 16 amino acids. CDR1 is MDHEN and CDR2 is SYDVKM in the germline V gene. As DNA, the CDR3 is TGTGCCAGCAGTTTAAGGGACAGGGGACTGAACACTGAAGCTTTCTTT. Translated, it gives CASSLRDRGLNTEAFF.

The rearrangement uses TRBV5-4 and TRBJ2-7; no definite D call. CDR3 length: 15 residues. With 0 bases removed from V and 0 bases from J, the gap between germline ends came to 10 bases. The germline gives CDR1 SGHNT, CDR2 YYREEE (reference sequence). Here the CDR3 DNA reads TGTGCCAGCAGCTTGGCTGCGGACGGCTCCTACGAGCAGTACTTC. This translates into CASSLAADGSYEQYF. Using reference TRBV5-4 and TRBJ2-7 for the parts outside the CDR3, the full variable domain is ETGVTQSPTHLIKTRGQQVTLRCSSQSGHNTVSWYQQALGQGPQFIFQYYREEENGRGNFPPRFSGLQFPNYSSELNVNALELDDSALYLCASSLAADGSYEQYFGPGTRLTVT.

The CDR3 is CASSSGRYQETQYF. DNA for the CDR3: TGCGCCAGCAGCTCGGGACGGTATCAAGAGACCCAGTACTTC. The rearrangement uses TRBV5-1 and TRBJ2-5; D may match TRBD1 or TRBD2 (5 bases each). Germline assignment: CDR1 SGHRS and CDR2 YFSETQ. The CDR3 has 14 amino acids. V shed 3 bases and J shed 2 bases, with 11 bases lying between them.

V usage is TRBV28 and J usage is TRBJ2-1, with 10 positions matching TRBD1. CDR3 size: 15 residues. CDR1 is MDHEN and CDR2 is SYDVKM in the germline V gene. V was clipped by 3 bases and J by 4 bases; unmatched bases: 3. For the CDR3, the DNA is TGTGCCAGCAGTTTCCGGGACAGGGGATACAATGAGCAGTTCTTC. Protein product: CASSFRDRGYNEQFF.

Comments on this clone: Other DNA variants within this sample encode the same CDR3. The rearrangement uses TRBV28 and TRBJ1-2; D ambiguous. Germline V lookup: CDR1 MDHEN, CDR2 SYDVKM. The CDR3 is 12 residues long. The germline V and J ends were trimmed by 3 bases and 4 bases, with 6 bases remaining between them. The CDR3 protein is CASSLAGYGYTF. CDR3 DNA: TGTGCCAGCAGTTTGGCCGGCTATGGCTACACCTTC.

The rearrangement joins TRBV7-2 to TRBJ1-4; D might be TRBD1 (5 bases). Deletions cut 5 bases from V and 4 bases from J, with 17 bases between. The germline CDR1 and CDR2 sequences are SGHTA and FQGNSA. This CDR3 contains 16 residues. The CDR3 region has the DNA TGTGCCAGCAGCCTCCGAGACCGGGGCAGTAATGAAAAACTGTTTTTT. Amino acid sequence: CASSLRDRGSNEKLFF.

CDR3 region: CASSLWGQGANGYTF. The DNA for the CDR3 is TGTGCCAGCAGTTTATGGGGGCAGGGGGCTAATGGCTACACCTTC. The V gene is TRBV28, the J gene TRBJ1-2, with 8 bases fitting TRBD1. Germline CDR1 reads MDHEN; CDR2 reads SYDVKM. CDR3 size: 15 residues. V was pared by 0 bases and J by 6 bases, with 6 bases of the junction left unmatched.

The chain recombines TRBV6-5 with TRBJ2-7; 10 positions agree with TRBD1. CDR1 and CDR2 (germline): MNHEY, SVGAGI. The V segment lost 8 bases and the J segment 6 bases; nucleotides outside the gene matches: 7. The CDR3 has 13 amino acids. CDR3 protein: CASQGQGFREQYF. The CDR3, as DNA: TGTGCCAGCCAGGGACAGGGGTTTCGCGAGCAGTACTTC.